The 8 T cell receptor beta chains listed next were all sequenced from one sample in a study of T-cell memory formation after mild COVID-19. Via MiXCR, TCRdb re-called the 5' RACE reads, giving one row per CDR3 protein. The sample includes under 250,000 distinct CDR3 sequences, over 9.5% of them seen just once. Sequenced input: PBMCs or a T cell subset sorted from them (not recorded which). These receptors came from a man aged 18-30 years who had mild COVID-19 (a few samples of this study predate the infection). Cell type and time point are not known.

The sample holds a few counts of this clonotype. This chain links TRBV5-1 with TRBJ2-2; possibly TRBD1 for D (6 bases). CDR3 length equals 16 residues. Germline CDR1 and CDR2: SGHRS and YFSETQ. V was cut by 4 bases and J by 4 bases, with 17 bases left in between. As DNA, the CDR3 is TGCGCCAGCAGCGCGGACAGAACGAGCCGCACCGGGGAGCTGTTTTTT. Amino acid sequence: CASSADRTSRTGELFF.

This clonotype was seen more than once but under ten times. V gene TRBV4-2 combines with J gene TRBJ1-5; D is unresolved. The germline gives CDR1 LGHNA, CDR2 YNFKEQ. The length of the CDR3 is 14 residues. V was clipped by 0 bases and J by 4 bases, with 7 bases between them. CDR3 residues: CASSQDRSNQPQHF. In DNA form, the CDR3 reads TGTGCCAGCAGCCAAGACAGGTCAAATCAGCCCCAGCATTTT.

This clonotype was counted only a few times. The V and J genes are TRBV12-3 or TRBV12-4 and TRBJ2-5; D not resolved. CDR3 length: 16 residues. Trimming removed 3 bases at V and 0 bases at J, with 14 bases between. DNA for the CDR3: TGTGCCAGCAGTTTTTCGGTTCAGCTGTACCAAGAGACCCAGTACTTC. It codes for CASSFSVQLYQETQYF.

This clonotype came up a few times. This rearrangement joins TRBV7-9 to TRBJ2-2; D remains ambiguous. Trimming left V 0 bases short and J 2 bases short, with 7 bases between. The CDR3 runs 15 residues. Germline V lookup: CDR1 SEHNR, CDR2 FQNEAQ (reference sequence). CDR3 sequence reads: CASSLALVNTGELFF. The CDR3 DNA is TGTGCCAGCAGCTTAGCGTTAGTCAACACCGGGGAGCTGTTTTTT.

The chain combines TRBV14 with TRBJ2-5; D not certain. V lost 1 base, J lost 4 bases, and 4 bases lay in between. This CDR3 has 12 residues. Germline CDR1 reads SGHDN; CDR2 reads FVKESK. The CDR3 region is CASSQVGETQYF. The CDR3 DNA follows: TGTGCCAGCAGCCAAGTCGGAGAGACCCAGTACTTC.

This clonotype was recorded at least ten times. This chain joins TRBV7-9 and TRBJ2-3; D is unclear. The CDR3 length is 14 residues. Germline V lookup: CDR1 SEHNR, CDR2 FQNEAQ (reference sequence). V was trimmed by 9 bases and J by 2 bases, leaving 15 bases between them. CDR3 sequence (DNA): TGTGCCAGGAAGAGATTGTTGGACACAGATACGCAGTATTTT. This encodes CARKRLLDTDTQYF.

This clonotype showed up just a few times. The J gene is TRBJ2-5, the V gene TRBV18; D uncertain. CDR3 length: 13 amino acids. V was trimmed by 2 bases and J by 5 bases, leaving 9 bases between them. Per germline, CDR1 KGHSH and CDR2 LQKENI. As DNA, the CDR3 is TGTGCCAGCTCACCATTAAGTCAGGAGACCCAGTACTTC. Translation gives CASSPLSQETQYF.

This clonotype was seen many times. The CDR3 bases are TGTGCCAGCAGACTCGATACATACAATGAGCAGTTCTTC. Translated, it gives CASRLDTYNEQFF. V gene TRBV4-2 combines with J gene TRBJ2-1; D not certain. CDR1 and CDR2 (germline): LGHNA, YNFKEQ. The CDR3 runs 13 residues. V lost 6 bases, J lost 4 bases, and 10 bases lay in between.